This TCR beta chain comes out of a study of control samples from healthy donors and cancer patients. This CDR3 region has 11 residues. Germline CDR1 reads SEHNR; CDR2 reads FQNEAQ (reference sequence). Deletions cut 6 bases from V and 9 bases from J, with 8 bases between. Measured with immunoSEQ multiplex PCR; TCRdb has only the in-frame clones, and not every one. This sample has about 160,000 clones, with approximately 90% found just once. This chain joins TRBV7-9 and TRBJ2-2, with D uncertain. The sample taken for sequencing was blood. This clonotype was sampled from a woman between 25 and 40 years old in good health. CDR3 region: CASSSLWELFF. The CDR3 DNA reads TGTGCCAGCAGTTCTCTCTGGGAGCTGTTTTTT.